This TCR beta chain was sequenced during a study of blood T cells in healthy people across ages. General study results and limits: Diversity figures based on one million T cells were deemed too low.

V dropped 10 bases and J dropped 8 bases, with 23 bases sitting between them. Germline V CDR1 and CDR2: ENHRY, SYGVKD. CDR3 size: 14 residues. A second PCR, run for about 6 to 12 cycles, used a sample-barcoded 5' primer plus a J-beta primer mix. Per sample, CDR3-containing paired-end reads numbered at least 2.5 million. TCRdb reanalysed the 5' RACE reads using MiXCR and keeps one entry per CDR3 protein. The sample contains some 1.7 million distinct CDR3 sequences, about 28% of which appear only once. This clonotype came up a few times. Its antigen is not identified. The clonotype comes from a woman in her 30s in good health. This chain joins TRBV10-3 and TRBJ1-1, with D possibly TRBD1 on 5 matching bases. Sequencing input: blood. The CDR3 reads CASLGRAEGFEAFF. The CDR3 bases are TGTGCCAGCCTGGGACGCGCCGAGGGATTCGAAGCTTTCTTT.